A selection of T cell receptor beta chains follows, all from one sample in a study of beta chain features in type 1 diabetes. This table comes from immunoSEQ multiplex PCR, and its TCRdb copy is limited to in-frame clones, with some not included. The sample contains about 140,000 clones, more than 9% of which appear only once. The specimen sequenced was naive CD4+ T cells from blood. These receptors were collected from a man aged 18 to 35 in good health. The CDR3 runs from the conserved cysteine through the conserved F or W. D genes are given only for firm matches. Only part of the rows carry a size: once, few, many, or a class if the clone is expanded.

CASNGGEAQPQHF,TGTGCCAGCAATGGCGGGGAGGCTCAGCCCCAGCATTTT,-,-,TRBV2,TRBJ1-5
CACRRAPESYEQYF,TGTGCCTGCCGGAGGGCCCCGGAGTCCTACGAGCAGTACTTC,-,-,TRBV30,TRBJ2-7
CASRIGTDEKLFF,TGTGCCAGCAGAATCGGGACAGATGAAAAACTGTTTTTT,TRBD1,-,TRBV6-6,TRBJ1-4
CASSYSSNTEAFF,TGTGCCAGCAGTTACTCCTCGAACACTGAAGCTTTCTTT,-,few,TRBV6-5,TRBJ1-1
CASSLTSTGSGGSYEQYF,TGTGCCAGCAGCTTAACCTCCACCGGGTCAGGGGGTTCCTACGAGCAGTACTTC,TRBD1,-,TRBV7-2,TRBJ2-7
CATSRGGVRVGTDTQYF,TGTGCCACCAGCAGAGGGGGTGTGAGGGTAGGCACAGATACGCAGTATTTT,-,-,TRBV15,TRBJ2-3
CASSYGGNQPQHF,TGTGCCAGCAGTTATGGAGGCAATCAGCCCCAGCATTTT,-,-,TRBV6-5,TRBJ1-5
CAWSGPGTSGQYF,TGTGCCTGGAGTGGCCCCGGGACTAGCGGGCAGTACTTC,TRBD2,many,TRBV30,TRBJ2-7
CASSPQGEDTGELFF,TGTGCCAGCAGCCCTCAGGGGGAAGACACCGGGGAGCTGTTTTTT,TRBD1,-,TRBV5-4,TRBJ2-2
CAADLRNEQFF,TGTGCCGCGGATCTGAGGAATGAGCAGTTCTTC,-,-,TRBV7-9,TRBJ2-1
CASSAGLYGYTF,TGTGCCAGCAGTGCGGGACTTTATGGCTACACCTTC,-,-,TRBV6-1,TRBJ1-2
CAWTGMTYGYTF,TGTGCCTGGACAGGGATGACCTATGGCTACACCTTC,-,few,TRBV30,TRBJ1-2
CAWGTGGQPQHF,TGTGCCTGGGGGACAGGGGGTCAGCCCCAGCATTTT,TRBD1,few,TRBV30,TRBJ1-5
CASTNPGLEADTQYF,TGTGCCAGCACCAACCCTGGTCTAGAGGCAGATACGCAGTATTTT,-,few,TRBV6-5,TRBJ2-3
CASSLAPSGGTDTQYF,TGTGCCAGCAGCTTAGCACCTAGCGGGGGCACAGATACGCAGTATTTT,TRBD2,-,TRBV7-8,TRBJ2-3
CASSYSGDKQETQYF,TGTGCCAGCAGTTACTCGGGAGACAAACAAGAGACCCAGTACTTC,-,-,TRBV6-6,TRBJ2-5
CASSGRTGNNSPLHF,TGTGCCAGCAGCGGTCGGACAGGCAATAATTCACCCCTCCACTTT,TRBD1,few,TRBV7-2,TRBJ1-6
CAISDPLVPGGFYGYTF,TGTGCCATCAGTGATCCCCTGGTGCCAGGGGGCTTCTATGGCTACACCTTC,TRBD1,-,TRBV10-3,TRBJ1-2
CASSRLGARRNTIYF,TGTGCCAGCAGCCGCTTAGGGGCCCGGCGCAACACCATATATTTT,-,-,TRBV6-5,TRBJ1-3
CASSRPVEGYNSPLHF,TGCGCCAGCAGCCGACCAGTGGAGGGGTATAATTCACCCCTCCACTTT,-,-,TRBV4-1,TRBJ1-6
CASSIRAGDQPQHF,TGTGCCAGTAGTATAAGGGCAGGGGACCAGCCCCAGCATTTT,-,-,TRBV19,TRBJ1-5
CASSWLPTDQPQHF,TGCGCCAGCAGCTGGTTACCGACAGACCAGCCCCAGCATTTT,-,few,TRBV5-1,TRBJ1-5
CASSQDSEAFF,TGTGCCAGCAGCCAAGACAGTGAAGCTTTCTTT,-,-,TRBV5-4,TRBJ1-1
CASSPTGTAPETQYF,TGCGCCAGCAGCCCGACAGGGACAGCCCCGGAGACCCAGTACTTC,TRBD1,-,TRBV5-1,TRBJ2-5
CASSFAQGGETQYF,TGTGCCAGCAGCTTTGCTCAGGGTGGAGAGACCCAGTACTTC,-,many,TRBV7-9,TRBJ2-5
CASSLGGTSDQETQYF,TGTGCCAGCAGCTTAGGGGGGACTAGCGATCAAGAGACCCAGTACTTC,TRBD2,few,TRBV7-7,TRBJ2-5
CASSLRTGGSYEQYF,TGTGCCAGCAGCCTACGGACAGGCGGCTCCTACGAGCAGTACTTC,TRBD1,few,TRBV7-2,TRBJ2-7
CASSSWTDYDEQFF,TGTGCCAGCAGTTCCTGGACAGATTACGATGAGCAGTTCTTC,-,-,TRBV6-5,TRBJ2-1
CAWSVSTGAHSPLHF,TGTGCCTGGAGTGTCTCGACAGGGGCTCACTCACCCCTCCACTTT,TRBD1,few,TRBV30,TRBJ1-6
CASSPRSRGFQETQYF,TGTGCCAGCTCACCAAGGTCGCGGGGGTTCCAAGAGACCCAGTACTTC,TRBD2,few,TRBV18,TRBJ2-5
CASSGETGTNYGYTF,TGTGCCAGCAGTGGTGAGACAGGGACTAACTATGGCTACACCTTC,TRBD1,-,TRBV6-1,TRBJ1-2
CASSQRQGSYEQYF,TGTGCCAGCAGCCAACGACAGGGCTCCTACGAGCAGTACTTC,TRBD1,few,TRBV10-3,TRBJ2-7
CASSSRQGRDTEAFF,TGTGCCAGCAGTTCCAGACAGGGAAGGGACACTGAAGCTTTCTTT,TRBD1,-,TRBV6-1,TRBJ1-1
CASSSRTSGVETQYF,TGTGCCAGCAGCTCCCGGACTAGCGGGGTAGAGACCCAGTACTTC,TRBD2,few,TRBV7-2,TRBJ2-5
CASSLDRPRTDTQYF,TGTGCCAGCTCCTTGGACAGGCCCCGCACAGATACGCAGTATTTT,TRBD1,few,TRBV6-5,TRBJ2-3
CAWSGETSGGNEQFF,TGTGCCTGGAGTGGAGAGACTAGCGGGGGCAATGAGCAGTTCTTC,TRBD2,many,TRBV30,TRBJ2-1
CASSPTGPPEKLFF,TGTGCCAGCTCACCGACAGGTCCCCCTGAAAAACTGTTTTTT,-,-,TRBV18,TRBJ1-4
CASSQGGRGNQETQYF,TGCGCCAGCAGCCAAGGTGGTCGGGGAAACCAAGAGACCCAGTACTTC,-,few,TRBV4-3,TRBJ2-5
CASSSPGQGGSPLHF,TGTGCCAGCAGTTCCCCCGGACAGGGTGGGTCACCCCTCCACTTT,TRBD1,few,TRBV27,TRBJ1-6
CASSSGTSGRTDTQYF,TGCGCCAGCAGCAGCGGGACTAGCGGGCGCACAGATACGCAGTATTTT,TRBD2,few,TRBV5-1,TRBJ2-3
CASRPDRGPNQPQHF,TGTGCCAGCAGACCCGACAGGGGGCCCAATCAGCCCCAGCATTTT,TRBD1,-,TRBV6-5,TRBJ1-5
CASSLVVRGEAFF,TGTGCCAGCAGCTTGGTAGTCCGGGGGGAAGCTTTCTTT,-,-,TRBV5-6,TRBJ1-1